These T cell receptor beta chains were read from a single sample in a study of shared T cell receptors in the human thymus. Assay used: immunoSEQ multiplex PCR; TCRdb lists only in-frame clones, some missing. The data show over 450,000 clones, approximately 78% seen once. The same specimen was also included in a second study, on human thymus T cells.

The material sequenced was thymocytes. The receptors stem from a boy under three years old with a congenital heart defect. Both conserved end residues are part of each CDR3.

CDR3 protein	V gene	J gene
CASSLRTGREDGYTF	TRBV5-5	TRBJ1-2
CASTKQQGVPKETQYF	TRBV5-1	TRBJ2-5
CSVEDLVAGGRETQYF	TRBV29-1	TRBJ2-5
CASSRRGEAFF	TRBV6-5	TRBJ1-1
CASSPPGGHEQYF	TRBV18	TRBJ2-7
CASSQDRTAGRLKETQYF	TRBV4-2	TRBJ2-5
CSVRSAVLDREETQYF	TRBV29-1	TRBJ2-5
CASRGGLAGGPGYEQYF	TRBV28	TRBJ2-7
CASSRTPTGTPSTDTQYF	TRBV5-1	TRBJ2-3
CASRQDRYQPQHF	TRBV6-5	TRBJ1-5
CAISDIVGTSGRAGAFDEQYF	TRBV10-3	TRBJ2-7
CASSPRVRLEYGYTF	TRBV18	TRBJ1-2
CAGRPRGGCTGELFF	TRBV6-1	TRBJ2-2
CASSIGREASGNTIYF	TRBV19	TRBJ1-3
CASSDPQGGNQPQHF	TRBV6-1	TRBJ1-5
CASSMPQGWRNNEQFF	TRBV9	TRBJ2-1
CASSYGGGDRRLYF	TRBV6-5	TRBJ2-5
CASSLALMGLEAGANVLTF	TRBV7-2	TRBJ2-6
CASSAFGVGADTQYF	TRBV6-1	TRBJ2-3
CASTRTGIPILAGYYNEQFF	TRBV27	TRBJ2-1
CASSLWAFISYNEQFF	TRBV27	TRBJ2-1
CASSQDYGTGPNEKLFF	TRBV4-1	TRBJ1-4
CASSQDVGLAGGVYEQYF	TRBV4-1	-
CASSIEAVAYTEAFF	TRBV19	TRBJ1-1
CASSSIRDRDDEQYF	TRBV28	TRBJ2-7
CSVEDRRGHSTDTQYF	TRBV29-1	TRBJ2-3
CAWSEPGGITHVDGYTF	TRBV30	TRBJ1-2
CASSQVAAGGLANEQFF	TRBV4-3	TRBJ2-1
CASSPKGGSGRYNEQFF	TRBV14	TRBJ2-1
CASSFSPGTSGTDTQYF	TRBV11-2	TRBJ2-3
CASSSRQGTYEQYF	TRBV19	TRBJ2-7
CASSQGYRDGSAF	TRBV4-1	TRBJ1-2